One and the same sample provided the 31 T cell receptor beta chains below, sequenced in a study of CD8+ T cells in alopecia areata. As for treatment: oral pan-JAK inhibitor, 5-10 mg twice daily. After isolation, RNA underwent reverse transcription to generate cDNA as the sequencing template. Profiling relied on immunoSEQ multiplex PCR, and the TCRdb table lists in-frame clones only, not all of them. The sample shows about 160,000 clones, less than 70% of them seen only once. The sample here was CD4+ T cells sorted from blood, taken at week 4, from a patient treated with tofacitinib. The origin of the receptors is a human donor with alopecia areata.

The rearrangement links TRBV30 to TRBJ1-5; maybe TRBD1 (6 bases). The V gene's germline CDR1 is GTSNPN and CDR2 SVGIG (reference sequence). The CDR3 is 14 residues long. Between the trimmed V and J ends, which lost 2 bases and 4 bases, there was a span of 12 bases. The CDR3 is CAWSPGQFNQPQHF. The DNA for the CDR3 is TGTGCCTGGAGTCCCGGACAGTTTAATCAGCCCCAGCATTTT.

The chain employs TRBV29-1 and TRBJ2-5; 10 bases line up with TRBD1. This CDR3 is built from 14 residues. Trimming at V came to 5 bases and at J to 2 bases, leaving 5 bases not matched to a gene. Germline loops: CDR1 SQVTM, CDR2 ANQGSEA. CDR3 coding DNA: TGCAGCGTTCCGGGACAGGGGCGGCAAGAGACCCAGTACTTC. This codes for CSVPGQGRQETQYF.

J is TRBJ1-2 and V is TRBV7-3; D is unresolved. The CDR3 has 11 residues. The V and J ends lost 4 bases and 6 bases respectively, with 6 bases between them. Germline CDR1 is SGHTA and CDR2 is FQGTGA. This CDR3 is CASSSGDGYTF. The CDR3 DNA reads TGTGCCAGCAGCTCCGGGGATGGCTACACCTTC.

J is TRBJ2-5 and V is TRBV4-1; the D is unclear. The length of the CDR3 is 14 residues. Germline V gene sequence: CDR1 MGHRA, CDR2 YSYEKL. The CDR3 DNA follows: TGCGCGCCAATCCTTCACCGAGATCAAGAGACCCAGTACTTC. It codes for CAPILHRDQETQYF.

This clone was seen a handful of times. CDR3 nucleotides: TGCAGCGTTGAGAAGGACGCCGGGGAGCTGTTTTTT. Its translation is CSVEKDAGELFF. This sequence joins TRBV29-1 and TRBJ2-2; no firm D call. V was trimmed by 3 bases and J by 6 bases, leaving 8 bases between them. CDR3 size: 12 residues. Germline assignment: CDR1 SQVTM and CDR2 ANQGSEA.

The chain combines TRBV10-3 with TRBJ1-6, with D tentatively TRBD1 (6 bases). The CDR3 consists of 14 residues. The germline V gene encodes CDR1 ENHRY and CDR2 SYGVKD. Trimming took off 6 bases at V and 6 bases at J, with 12 bases between the two ends. CDR3 in amino acids: CAISPGTSNSPLHF. The CDR3 coding sequence is TGTGCCATCAGCCCCGGGACAAGTAATTCACCCCTCCACTTT.

Notes on this clone: The same CDR3 arises from other DNA sequences in this sample as well. This sequence joins TRBV7-9 and TRBJ2-7; D not certain. The CDR3 runs to 12 residues. Per germline, CDR1 SEHNR and CDR2 FQNEAQ (reference sequence). V lost 1 base and J lost 3, with 4 bases in between. As DNA, the CDR3 is TGTGCCAGCAGCTTAGTGGGCTACGAGCAGTACTTC. Residues: CASSLVGYEQYF. Together with reference TRBV7-9 and TRBJ2-7, the CDR3 gives the full variable domain: DTGVSQNPRHKITKRGQNVTFRCDPISEHNRLYWYRQTLGQGPEFLTYFQNEAQLEKSRLLSDRFSAERPKGSFSTLEIQRTEQGDSAMYLCASSLVGYEQYFGPGTRLTVT.

This clone was counted only a few times. V usage is TRBV19 and J usage is TRBJ2-7, with no clear D. CDR3 length: 14 residues. CDR1 is LNHDA, CDR2 SQIVND, per germline (reference sequence). With 3 bases removed from V and 0 bases from J, the gap between germline ends came to 9 bases. The CDR3 here is CASSITKGSYEQYF. In DNA, the CDR3 is TGTGCCAGTAGTATTACCAAGGGCTCCTACGAGCAGTACTTC.

The CDR3 here is CASTRGHTGELFF. As DNA, the CDR3 is TGTGCCAGCACCAGGGGGCATACCGGGGAGCTGTTTTTT. This chain joins TRBV6-5 and TRBJ2-2, with 8 positions matching TRBD1. V gave up 7 bases and J gave up 5 bases; unmatched junction bases: 3. Germline V lookup: CDR1 MNHEY, CDR2 SVGAGI. The CDR3 runs 13 residues.

This clone was seen a single time. This chain links TRBV29-1 with TRBJ2-1; 10 bases fit TRBD2. The CDR3 runs 12 residues. Germline V gene data show CDR1 as SQVTM and CDR2 as ANQGSEA. J gave up 6 bases and V 8 bases, and 4 bases lay outside the gene matches. CDR3 in amino acids: CSLLAGSNEQFF. The CDR3, as DNA: TGCAGCCTACTAGCGGGGTCCAATGAGCAGTTCTTC.

The chain links TRBV30 to TRBJ1-1, with TRBD1 matching over 7 bases. The CDR3 extends over 13 amino acids. Germline V gene data show CDR1 as GTSNPN and CDR2 as SVGIG (reference sequence). The J segment lost 2 bases and the V segment lost 5 bases, leaving 5 bases of the junction unmatched. The CDR3 reads CAWVTGSNTEAFF. In nucleotides, the CDR3 is TGTGCCTGGGTGACAGGGTCTAACACTGAAGCTTTCTTT.

This clone was counted between two and nine times. The chain employs TRBV11-1 and TRBJ2-5; 7 nucleotides align to TRBD1. After removal of 5 bases from V and 5 bases from J, the junction contained 8 bases not matched to a gene. Per the germline V gene, CDR1 is SGHAT and CDR2 is FQDESV (reference sequence). This CDR3 contains 14 residues. The CDR3 DNA follows: TGTGCCAGCAGCCCCCACAGGGGCGCGGAGACCCAGTACTTC. Its translation is CASSPHRGAETQYF. The whole variable domain, filled in from reference TRBV11-1 and TRBJ2-5, reads EAEVAQSPRYKITEKSQAVAFWCDPISGHATLYWYRQILGQGPELLVQFQDESVVDDSQLPKDRFSAERLKGVDSTLKIQPAELGDSAMYLCASSPHRGAETQYFGPGTRLLVL.

The CDR3 is CASSYGQPYTDTQYF. As DNA, the CDR3 is TGTGCCAGCAGTTACGGCCAGCCTTACACAGATACGCAGTATTTT. The rearrangement joins TRBV6-5 to TRBJ2-3; D ambiguous. Looked up from germline, CDR1 is MNHEY and CDR2 is SVGAGI. The length of the CDR3 is 15 residues. V dropped 2 bases and J dropped 2 bases, with 11 bases sitting between them.

This sequence joins TRBV7-2 and TRBJ2-5, with 7 bases identical to TRBD2. Germline CDR1 and CDR2: SGHTA and FQGNSA. The V segment lost 5 bases and the J segment 0 bases; nucleotides outside the gene matches: 12. This CDR3 is 17 amino acids long. CDR3 coding DNA: TGTGCCAGCAGCCGATCTCTAGCGGCTTTTTACCAAGAGACCCAGTACTTC. It encodes CASSRSLAAFYQETQYF.

This clone was seen more than once but under ten times. The gene calls are TRBV7-2 and TRBJ1-1, with a possible D match to TRBD1 (6 bases). This CDR3 comprises 15 residues. The germline gives CDR1 SGHTA, CDR2 FQGNSA. V lost 1 base, J lost 3 bases, and 12 bases lay in between. CDR3 DNA sequence: TGTGCCAGCAGCTTAGTCCGAGGACAGTACACTGAAGCTTTCTTT. This sequence encodes CASSLVRGQYTEAFF.

The V and J genes are TRBV6-5 and TRBJ2-7; 8 bases match TRBD1. CDR3 length: 14 amino acids. The V gene end was trimmed by 6 bases and the J gene end by 2 bases; junction bases not matched to a gene: 6. Looked up from germline, CDR1 is MNHEY and CDR2 is SVGAGI. The CDR3 coding sequence is TGTGCCAGCAGAACCTGGGACAGGACCTACGAGCAGTACTTC. This translates into CASRTWDRTYEQYF.

The chain employs TRBV30 and TRBJ1-6; the D is unclear. This CDR3 region has 12 residues. The germline V gene encodes CDR1 GTSNPN and CDR2 SVGIG (reference sequence). V was pared by 5 bases and J by 2 bases, with 4 bases between. CDR3 residues: CAWGAYNSPLHF. The CDR3 bases are TGTGCCTGGGGGGCCTATAATTCACCCCTCCACTTT.

This clone was found once. The chain links TRBV29-1 to TRBJ2-7, with a possible D match to TRBD2 (5 bases). V was shortened by 6 bases and J by 6 bases, with 18 bases between the two germline ends. This CDR3 region has 13 residues. Germline-derived CDR1 and CDR2 are SQVTM and ANQGSEA. Written as DNA, the CDR3 is TGCAGCGTGGCGCATGAGGGCGGCCGCGAGCAGTACTTC. Translation gives CSVAHEGGREQYF.

The genes are TRBV13 and TRBJ1-4; the D is unclear. The CDR3 extends over 17 amino acids. With 3 bases removed from V and 0 bases from J, the gap between germline ends came to 14 bases. Per the germline V gene, CDR1 is PRHDT and CDR2 is FYEKMQ (reference sequence). CDR3 protein: CASSFRRQTATNEKLFF. The CDR3, as DNA: TGTGCCAGCAGCTTTAGAAGGCAGACCGCAACTAATGAAAAACTGTTTTTT.

The chain couples TRBV29-1 to TRBJ2-1; D ambiguous. Germline assignment: CDR1 SQVTM and CDR2 ANQGSEA. The V and J ends lost 5 bases and 0 bases respectively, with 8 bases between them. CDR3 length equals 13 residues. The CDR3 protein is CSVKWTSYNEQFF. DNA for the CDR3: TGCAGCGTTAAATGGACCTCCTACAATGAGCAGTTCTTC.

This clone appeared a single time. V gene TRBV11-2 combines with J gene TRBJ2-2; the match to TRBD1 covers 8 bases. This CDR3 has 13 amino acids. The V gene end was trimmed by 5 bases and the J gene end by 5 bases; junction bases not matched to a gene: 1. From germline, CDR1 is SGHAT and CDR2 FQNNGV. DNA of the CDR3: TGTGCCAGCAGCACAGGGGGGACCGGGGAGCTGTTTTTT. As protein: CASSTGGTGELFF.

The V and J genes are TRBV9 and TRBJ2-1; the match to TRBD2 covers 8 bases. The CDR3 is 15 amino acids. Trimming took 6 bases from V and 9 from J; bases not matched to a gene: 14. The germline V gene has CDR1 SGDLS and CDR2 YYNGEE. The CDR3 DNA reads TGTGCCAGCACCGTGTCCGGCGGGGGGCCGGGTGAGCAGTTCTTC. Translated, it gives CASTVSGGGPGEQFF.

V gene TRBV10-3 combines with J gene TRBJ2-5, with 7 bases that match TRBD1. V trimming: 0 bases; J trimming: 3 bases; junction bases outside the gene matches: 1. The germline V gene encodes CDR1 ENHRY and CDR2 SYGVKD. This CDR3 contains 14 residues. The CDR3 DNA reads TGTGCCATCAGTGAGTCAGGGGGCGAAGAGACCCAGTACTTC. It encodes CAISESGGEETQYF.

This clone was seen only once. The rearrangement uses TRBV5-1 and TRBJ2-7, with 9 bases aligning to TRBD1. The CDR3 has 14 residues. In germline, CDR1 is SGHRS, CDR2 YFSETQ. The V and J ends lost 4 bases and 6 bases, in that order; junction bases with no gene match: 8. In DNA form, the CDR3 reads TGCGCCAGCAGCGGGACCGGGACAGGGCGCGAGCAGTACTTC. This encodes CASSGTGTGREQYF.

The chain links TRBV7-9 to TRBJ1-1, with 9 bases lining up with TRBD1. The ends lost 0 bases at V and 5 bases at J; junction bases unmatched: 10. Germline V CDR1 and CDR2: SEHNR, FQNEAQ (reference sequence). The CDR3 has 17 residues. The CDR3 bases are TGTGCCAGCAGCTTAGCGGTGGCCGGGACAGGGAGGACTGAAGCTTTCTTT. Translating it yields CASSLAVAGTGRTEAFF.

This chain joins TRBV4-1 and TRBJ1-1; D unclear. Per germline, CDR1 MGHRA and CDR2 YSYEKL. V was trimmed by 3 bases and J by 3 bases, leaving 11 bases between them. The CDR3 is 14 residues long. CDR3 sequence reads: CASSQPRSYTEAFF. DNA for the CDR3: TGCGCCAGCAGCCAGCCCCGGTCCTACACTGAAGCTTTCTTT.

V usage is TRBV7-2 and J usage is TRBJ1-2, with 8 bases matching TRBD1. CDR3 length: 12 residues. With 5 bases clipped from V and 8 bases from J, the junction kept 4 bases outside the gene matches. Germline V lookup: CDR1 SGHTA, CDR2 FQGNSA. In DNA, the CDR3 is TGTGCCAGCAGCCAGGGGGCTCGGGGCTACACCTTC. This gives the protein CASSQGARGYTF.

This clone was recorded only once. The rearrangement uses TRBV27 and TRBJ1-2; no clear D. V dropped 3 bases and J dropped 2 bases, with 10 bases sitting between them. The CDR3 length is 14 residues. Germline V gene data show CDR1 as MNHEY and CDR2 as SMNVEV (reference sequence). The CDR3 bases are TGTGCCAGCAGTTTCCAAGGACGGAACTATGGCTACACCTTC. It yields the protein CASSFQGRNYGYTF.

A few counts support this clone. The V gene is TRBV16, the J gene TRBJ2-7, with D possibly matching TRBD2 (6 bases). Trimming removed 6 bases from V and 5 bases from J, with 20 bases in between. The CDR3 totals 15 residues. Looked up from germline, CDR1 is KGHSY and CDR2 is FQNENV. The DNA of the CDR3 is TGTGCCAGCAGTGGGGGGATATCGGGGACCCACGAGCAGTACTTC. Its translation is CASSGGISGTHEQYF.

In DNA form, the CDR3 reads TGTGCCAGCAGCTTATCTCGCGGGGGCGGGAGAAATGAGCAGTTCTTC. Translation gives CASSLSRGGGRNEQFF. The V call is TRBV7-3, the J call TRBJ2-1, with D perhaps TRBD2 (7 bases). CDR1 is SGHTA and CDR2 is FQGTGA in the germline V gene. The ends were cut back, 2 bases at V and 7 bases at J, with 18 bases in the middle. There are 16 residues in the CDR3.

CDR3 DNA sequence: TGCGCCAGCAGCTACGACGGACAGGGAAATTCACCCCTCCACTTT. This gives the protein CASSYDGQGNSPLHF. The rearrangement joins TRBV5-1 to TRBJ1-6; 8 bases line up with TRBD1. The V and J ends lost 3 bases and 7 bases, in that order; junction bases with no gene match: 6. The CDR3 length is 15 residues. CDR1 and CDR2 (germline): SGHRS, YFSETQ. The whole variable domain, remainder taken from reference TRBV5-1 and TRBJ1-6, is KAGVTQTPRYLIKTRGQQVTLSCSPISGHRSVSWYQQTPGQGLQFLFEYFSETQRNKGNFPGRFSGRQFSNSRSEMNVSTLELGDSALYLCASSYDGQGNSPLHFGNGTRLTVT.